Following are 2 T cell receptor beta chains from one sample sequenced in a study of siplizumab effects on memory and regulatory T cells. Sequencing was performed with immunoSEQ multiplex PCR; in TCRdb, only in-frame clones are kept and a portion is missing. The sample includes around 100,000 clones, roughly nine tenths of them seen just once. Material for sequencing was CD4+ T cells sorted from blood. The source is a human donor in good health.

This sequence joins TRBV7-6 and TRBJ2-1; no clear D. From germline, CDR1 is SGHVS and CDR2 FNYEAQ. The germline V and J ends were trimmed by 1 base and 4 bases, with 11 bases remaining between them. This CDR3 has 15 residues. The CDR3 sequence: CASSLGQEPYNEQFF. In nucleotides, the CDR3 is TGTGCCAGCAGCTTAGGTCAGGAGCCGTACAATGAGCAGTTCTTC.

CDR3 in amino acids: CASSPQPGLGAYEQYF. The CDR3 nucleotides read TGCGCCAGCAGCCCCCAACCGGGACTAGGTGCCTACGAGCAGTACTTC. The chain is built from TRBV5-1 and TRBJ2-7; 8 nucleotides line up with TRBD2. The CDR3 covers 16 residues. Germline V gives CDR1 SGHRS, CDR2 YFSETQ. The junction had 11 bases not matched to a gene; V was cut back by 4 bases and J by 2 bases.